This paragraph covers one T cell receptor beta chain sequence. Trimming cost V 5 bases and J 3 bases, with 10 bases left between them. The CDR3 contains 13 residues. CDR1 and CDR2 (germline): MNHNS, SASEGT. This entry is derived from a study of identical twins. From the 5' RACE reads, TCRdb called clonotypes with MiXCR, one entry per CDR3 protein. The sample records 1.5 million to 2 million distinct CDR3 sequences, 25% to 35% being singletons. The sequence was obtained from a newborn girl in good health. Sequenced: cord blood. This chain uses TRBV6-1 with TRBJ1-2; D gene unclear. The CDR3 spells CASSPQADYGYTF. The CDR3 bases are TGTGCCAGCAGTCCTCAGGCGGACTATGGCTACACCTTC.